This T cell receptor (beta chain) was captured by sequencing in a study of cytomegalovirus exposure and HLA in healthy donors. The V gene's germline CDR1 is MNHNS and CDR2 SASEGT. Trimming cost V 7 bases and J 0 bases, with 7 bases left between them. The CDR3 is 13 amino acids. Primers included in the PCR were 60 Vbeta and 13 Jbeta primers. TCRdb keeps only in-frame clones here, not all; method: immunoSEQ multiplex PCR. The data contain roughly 200,000 clones, over 60% of them singletons. The chain recombines TRBV6-1 with TRBJ1-5; D is unclear. The source material was PBMCs. The TCR comes from a man between 18 and 29 years old in good health and CMV-seronegative. CDR3 protein: CASISYSNQPQHF. The CDR3 coding sequence is TGTGCCAGCATATCCTATAGCAATCAGCCCCAGCATTTT.